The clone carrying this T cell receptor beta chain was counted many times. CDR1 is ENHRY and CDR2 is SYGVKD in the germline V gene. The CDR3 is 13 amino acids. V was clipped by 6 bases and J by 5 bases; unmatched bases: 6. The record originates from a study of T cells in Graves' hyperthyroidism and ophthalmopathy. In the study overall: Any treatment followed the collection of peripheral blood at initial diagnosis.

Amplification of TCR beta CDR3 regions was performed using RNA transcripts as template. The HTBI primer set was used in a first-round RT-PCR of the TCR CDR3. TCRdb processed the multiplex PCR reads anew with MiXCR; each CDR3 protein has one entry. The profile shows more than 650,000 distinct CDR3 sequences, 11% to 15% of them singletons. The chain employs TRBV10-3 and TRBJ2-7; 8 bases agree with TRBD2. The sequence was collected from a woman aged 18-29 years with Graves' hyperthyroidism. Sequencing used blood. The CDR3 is CAIRGREDDEQYF. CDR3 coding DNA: TGTGCCATCAGGGGGCGGGAGGACGACGAGCAGTACTTC.